The 21 T cell receptor beta chains reported below all come from one sample, sequenced in a study of shared clonotypes between healthy human individuals (dated by TCRdb to about 2020). The receptor library was made with the immunoSEQ multiplex PCR assay. TCRdb retrieved this table from immuneACCESS and kept in-frame rearrangements only. Not all clones are present; in checked studies, unresolved V genes account for under half, and no reason is known for the remainder. A total of 2 million to 2.5 million clones appear in this sample, approximately 94% of them only once. 0.1% to 0.15% of the sample rests with the top ten. Sequenced: naive CD4+ T cells sorted from blood. The label giving this sample's cell subset or site can be read as: CD45RA+ positively selected. These receptors originate from a man aged 18 to 29 in good health.

The chain carries TRBV19 and TRBJ2-5; TRBD1 matches at 8 bases. This CDR3 spans 14 amino acids. Germline V gene data show CDR1 as LNHDA and CDR2 as SQIVND (reference sequence). Germline trimming cut 4 bases from V and 5 bases from J; bases unmatched to any gene: 6. The CDR3 protein is CASSTRTGPETQYF. As DNA, the CDR3 is TGTGCCAGTAGTACTAGGACAGGGCCGGAGACCCAGTACTTC.

The chain has TRBV11-2 and TRBJ2-7; no firm D call. Germline V gives CDR1 SGHAT, CDR2 FQNNGV. The V end was cut by 1 base, the J end by 3 bases, with 7 bases between. The CDR3 contains 13 residues. CDR3 amino acids: CASSLGVVYEQYF. CDR3 coding DNA: TGTGCCAGCAGCTTAGGGGTTGTCTACGAGCAGTACTTC.

The V and J genes are TRBV5-4 and TRBJ2-2, with 9 positions matching TRBD2. Germline trimming cut 0 bases from V and 6 bases from J; bases unmatched to any gene: 3. CDR1 SGHNT and CDR2 YYREEE come from the germline V gene (reference sequence). This CDR3 spans 15 amino acids. The CDR3 DNA sequence: TGTGCCAGCAGCTTGGCCCAGCGGGAGGCCGGGGAGCTGTTTTTT. It specifies CASSLAQREAGELFF.

The V call is TRBV5-8, the J call TRBJ2-7, with 8 nucleotides matching TRBD1. Trimming took 3 bases from V and 3 from J; bases not matched to a gene: 8. The CDR3 is 15 amino acids. CDR1 and CDR2 from the germline V gene are SGHTS and YDEGEE. The CDR3: CASSWGTGGSYEQYF. Here the CDR3 DNA reads TGTGCCAGCAGCTGGGGGACAGGTGGAAGCTACGAGCAGTACTTC.

To note about this clone: The identical CDR3 is also encoded by other nucleotide sequences in the sample. V usage is TRBV28 and J usage is TRBJ1-2; D gene uncertain. The V and J ends lost 5 bases and 4 bases respectively, with 8 bases between them. This CDR3 contains 12 residues. CDR1 and CDR2 (germline): MDHEN, SYDVKM. This chain's CDR3 is CASSRGSYGYTF. The CDR3 bases are TGTGCCAGCAGTCGAGGGAGCTATGGCTACACCTTC.

This clone was counted between two and nine times. Other DNA sequences within the sample encode an identical CDR3. The chain joins TRBV2 to TRBJ1-2; D gene ambiguous. V lost 3 bases and J 5 bases, leaving 10 bases between the germline ends. The CDR3 is made up of 13 amino acids. Germline V gene data show CDR1 as SNHLY and CDR2 as FYNNEI. CDR3 in amino acids: CASSESGGYGYTF. DNA of the CDR3: TGTGCCAGCAGTGAGTCCGGCGGATATGGCTACACCTTC.

The genes are TRBV5-1 and TRBJ2-2; possibly TRBD2 for D (5 bases). The CDR3 consists of 14 residues. Trimming cost V 1 base and J 8 bases, with 12 bases left between them. CDR1 is SGHRS, CDR2 YFSETQ, per germline. CDR3 loop: CASSLQRWRGELFF. CDR3 nucleotides: TGCGCCAGCAGCTTGCAGCGGTGGCGGGGGGAGCTGTTTTTT. Looking up the rest from reference TRBV5-1 and TRBJ2-2 gives the full variable domain: KAGVTQTPRYLIKTRGQQVTLSCSPISGHRSVSWYQQTPGQGLQFLFEYFSETQRNKGNFPGRFSGRQFSNSRSEMNVSTLELGDSALYLCASSLQRWRGELFFGEGSRLTVL.

This chain's CDR3 is CATSRDPSGSVETQYF. CDR3 DNA sequence: TGTGCCACCAGCAGAGATCCCTCCGGGTCGGTGGAGACCCAGTACTTC. The chain has TRBV15 and TRBJ2-5, with D hard to call. The CDR3 is 16 residues long. Trimming took 0 bases from V and 5 from J, leaving 16 bases between them. CDR1 and CDR2 from the germline V gene are LNHNV and YYDKDF (reference sequence).

A note on this clone: Other DNA sequences in this specimen translate into the identical CDR3. The V gene is TRBV10-3, the J gene TRBJ1-1; TRBD1 matches at 8 bases. Germline lookup yields CDR1 ENHRY and CDR2 SYGVKD. After removal of 3 bases from V and 4 bases from J, the junction contained 4 bases not matched to a gene. CDR3 length equals 14 residues. Here the CDR3 DNA reads TGTGCCATCAGTGAAACAGGGGGTAGCACTGAAGCTTTCTTT. This encodes CAISETGGSTEAFF.

V and J are TRBV2 and TRBJ1-1; TRBD1 is a possible D gene (5 bases). The CDR3 totals 13 residues. Germline assignment: CDR1 SNHLY and CDR2 FYNNEI. The V and J ends lost 7 bases and 5 bases respectively, with 14 bases between them. The CDR3, as DNA: TGTGCCAGCAACCCGGTGGGGGGGACTGAAGCTTTCTTT. Residues: CASNPVGGTEAFF.

The J gene is TRBJ2-1, the V gene TRBV6-5, with a tentative D call TRBD2 (5 bases). The germline V gene has CDR1 MNHEY and CDR2 SVGAGI. The CDR3 has 14 amino acids. V lost 2 bases to trimming and J lost 2 bases, with 7 bases between them. DNA for the CDR3: TGTGCCAGCAGTTACAGGCGGGCCTACAATGAGCAGTTCTTC. It yields the protein CASSYRRAYNEQFF.

This clone has just one count. The chain carries TRBV4-3 and TRBJ2-1; TRBD1 matches at 12 bases. Germline CDR1 reads LGHNA; CDR2 reads YSLEER. The junction had 4 bases not matched to a gene; V was cut back by 1 base and J by 9 bases. This CDR3 spans 15 amino acids. This chain's CDR3 is CASSQGDRGLFEQFF. In nucleotides, the CDR3 is TGCGCCAGCAGCCAAGGGGACAGGGGGCTTTTTGAGCAGTTCTTC.

Of note for this clone: Other DNA sequences within the sample encode an identical CDR3. V and J are TRBV18 and TRBJ2-7; D unclear. V was clipped by 3 bases and J by 3 bases, with 9 bases between them. CDR3 length: 13 residues. Germline V gene data show CDR1 as KGHSH and CDR2 as LQKENI. The CDR3 sequence: CASSPPSVYEQYF. CDR3 DNA sequence: TGTGCCAGCTCACCTCCTAGTGTCTACGAGCAGTACTTC. The variable domain in full, with the rest retrieved from reference TRBV18 and TRBJ2-7, is NAGVMQNPRHLVRRRGQEARLRCSPMKGHSHVYWYRQLPEEGLKFMVYLQKENIIDESGMPKERFSAEFPKEGPSILRIQQVVRGDSAAYFCASSPPSVYEQYFGPGTRLTVT.

The chain uses TRBV19 and TRBJ2-1; the D is unclear. Between the trimmed V and J ends, which lost 0 bases and 5 bases, there was a span of 17 bases. The germline gives CDR1 LNHDA, CDR2 SQIVND (reference sequence). The CDR3 has 17 amino acids. CDR3 sequence (DNA): TGTGCCAGTAGTATAGAGAGGAAGCTTTTGACGGACAATGAGCAGTTCTTC. This encodes CASSIERKLLTDNEQFF.

The genes are TRBV30 and TRBJ1-2; D unresolved. V was pared by 5 bases and J by 3 bases, with 13 bases between. Germline CDR1 reads GTSNPN; CDR2 reads SVGIG (reference sequence). This CDR3 contains 13 residues. The CDR3, as DNA: TGTGCCTGGGCCCTGGGCAGATACTATGGCTACACCTTC. Encoded protein: CAWALGRYYGYTF.

This chain joins TRBV11-3 and TRBJ2-3; the D is unclear. V gave up 5 bases and J gave up 3 bases, with 12 bases separating them. CDR1 and CDR2 (germline): SGHNT, YENEEA. The CDR3 has 14 amino acids. The CDR3 reads CASSIGSATDTQYF. CDR3 in DNA: TGTGCCAGCAGCATCGGGTCGGCGACAGATACGCAGTATTTT.

The count of this clone is one. The chain uses TRBV7-9 and TRBJ1-2, with a tentative D call TRBD1 (6 bases). V lost 5 bases, J lost 5 bases, and 12 bases lay in between. Germline values: CDR1 SEHNR, CDR2 FQNEAQ (reference sequence). This CDR3 has 13 residues. CDR3 residues: CASSPTGRYGYTF. The CDR3 region has the DNA TGTGCCAGCAGCCCGACAGGCCGGTATGGCTACACCTTC. Full variable domain (outside the CDR3, taken from reference TRBV7-9 and TRBJ1-2): DTGVSQNPRHKITKRGQNVTFRCDPISEHNRLYWYRQTLGQGPEFLTYFQNEAQLEKSRLLSDRFSAERPKGSFSTLEIQRTEQGDSAMYLCASSPTGRYGYTFGSGTRLTVV.

This clone was picked up one time. The V gene is TRBV28, the J gene TRBJ1-2; D may be TRBD1 (6 bases). Germline CDR1 is MDHEN and CDR2 is SYDVKM. The CDR3 extends over 16 amino acids. V shed 2 bases and J shed 4 bases, with 17 bases lying between them. The CDR3 region has the DNA TGTGCCAGCAGTTTAAGTAGCCGGAGAGGGGGCTATGGCTACACCTTC. Encoded protein: CASSLSSRRGGYGYTF.

The genes are TRBV4-1 and TRBJ2-2; D may match TRBD1 or TRBD2 (6 bases each). The germline CDR1 and CDR2 sequences are MGHRA and YSYEKL. V lost 2 bases and J 3 bases, leaving 16 bases between the germline ends. CDR3 length equals 17 residues. The CDR3 reads CASSQPGGRRDTGELFF. The DNA of the CDR3 is TGCGCCAGCAGCCAACCCGGGGGCCGTCGTGACACCGGGGAGCTGTTTTTT.

There are a few counts of this clone. This chain joins TRBV18 and TRBJ1-6; D unclear. The germline V and J ends were trimmed by 2 bases and 9 bases, with 5 bases remaining between them. Germline CDR1 is KGHSH and CDR2 is LQKENI. The CDR3 consists of 12 residues. The CDR3 sequence is CASSPGSSPLHF. CDR3 in DNA: TGTGCCAGCTCACCAGGGAGTTCACCCCTCCACTTT.

This clone was observed once. The chain links TRBV19 to TRBJ1-5; D remains unclear. This CDR3 has 12 amino acids. Between the trimmed V and J ends, which lost 5 bases and 4 bases, there was a span of 6 bases. CDR1 LNHDA and CDR2 SQIVND come from the germline V gene (reference sequence). DNA for the CDR3: TGTGCCAGTAGTCGGCCAAATCAGCCCCAGCATTTT. Its translation: CASSRPNQPQHF.